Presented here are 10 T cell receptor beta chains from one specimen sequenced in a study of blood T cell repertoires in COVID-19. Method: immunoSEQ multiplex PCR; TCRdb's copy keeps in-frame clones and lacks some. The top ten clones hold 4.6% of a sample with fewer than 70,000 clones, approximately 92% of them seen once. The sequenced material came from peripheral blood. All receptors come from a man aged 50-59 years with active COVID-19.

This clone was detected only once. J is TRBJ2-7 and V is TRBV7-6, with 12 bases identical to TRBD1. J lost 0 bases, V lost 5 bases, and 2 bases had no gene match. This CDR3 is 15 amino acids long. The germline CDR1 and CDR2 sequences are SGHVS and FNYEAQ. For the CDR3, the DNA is TGTGCCAGCAGCCAGGGACAGGGGGCCTCCTACGAGCAGTACTTC. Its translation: CASSQGQGASYEQYF.

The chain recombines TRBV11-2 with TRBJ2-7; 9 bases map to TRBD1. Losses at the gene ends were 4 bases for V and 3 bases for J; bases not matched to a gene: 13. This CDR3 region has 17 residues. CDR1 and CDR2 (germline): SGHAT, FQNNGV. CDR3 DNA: TGTGCCAGCAGCTCCAGGGGTGGGACAGGGAACTACTACGAGCAGTACTTC. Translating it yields CASSSRGGTGNYYEQYF.

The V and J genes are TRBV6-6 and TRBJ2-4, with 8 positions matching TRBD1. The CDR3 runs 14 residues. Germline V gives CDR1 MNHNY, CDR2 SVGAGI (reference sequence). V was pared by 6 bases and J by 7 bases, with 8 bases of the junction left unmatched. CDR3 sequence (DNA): TGTGCCAGCAGCCAGGGGGCGCTGGGTAACATTCAGTACTTC. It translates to CASSQGALGNIQYF.

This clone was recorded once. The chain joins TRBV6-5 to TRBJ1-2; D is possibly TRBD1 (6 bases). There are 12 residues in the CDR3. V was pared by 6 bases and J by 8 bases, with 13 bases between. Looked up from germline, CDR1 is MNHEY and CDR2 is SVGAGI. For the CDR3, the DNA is TGTGCCAGCAGCTCCGGGACACGGGGCTACACCTTC. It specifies CASSSGTRGYTF.

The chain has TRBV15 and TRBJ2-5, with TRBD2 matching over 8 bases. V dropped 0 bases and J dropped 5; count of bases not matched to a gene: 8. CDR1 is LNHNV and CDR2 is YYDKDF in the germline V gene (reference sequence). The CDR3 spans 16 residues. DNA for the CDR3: TGTGCCACCAGCAGAGATCAGGGTAGCGGGGCGGAGACCCAGTACTTC. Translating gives CATSRDQGSGAETQYF.

The CDR3 spells CASSLSTSDTQYF. The CDR3 DNA reads TGTGCCAGCAGCCTCAGTACTAGCGATACGCAGTATTTT. The gene calls are TRBV7-8 and TRBJ2-3; the D gene is possibly TRBD2 (6 bases). This CDR3 comprises 13 residues. The ends were cut back, 5 bases at V and 6 bases at J, with 12 bases in the middle. CDR1 and CDR2 (germline): SGHVS, FQNEAQ.

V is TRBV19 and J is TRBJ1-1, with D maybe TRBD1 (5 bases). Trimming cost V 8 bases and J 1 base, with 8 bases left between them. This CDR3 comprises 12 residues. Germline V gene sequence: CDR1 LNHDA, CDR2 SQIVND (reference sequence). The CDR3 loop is CASGDWNTEAFF. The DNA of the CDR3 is TGTGCCAGTGGGGACTGGAACACTGAAGCTTTCTTT. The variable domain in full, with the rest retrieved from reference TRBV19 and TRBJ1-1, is DGGITQSPKYLFRKEGQNVTLSCEQNLNHDAMYWYRQDPGQGLRLIYYSQIVNDFQKGDIAEGYSVSREKKESFPLTVTSAQKNPTAFYLCASGDWNTEAFFGQGTRLTVV.

The CDR3 DNA reads TGTGCCAGTAGTACCGGGACTAGCGGGAGGTTAAATGAGCAGTTCTTC. It translates to CASSTGTSGRLNEQFF. V is TRBV19 and J is TRBJ2-1, with 15 bases that match TRBD2. CDR3 length equals 16 residues. J was trimmed by 7 bases and V by 4 bases; bases with no gene match: 5. The germline V gene has CDR1 LNHDA and CDR2 SQIVND (reference sequence).

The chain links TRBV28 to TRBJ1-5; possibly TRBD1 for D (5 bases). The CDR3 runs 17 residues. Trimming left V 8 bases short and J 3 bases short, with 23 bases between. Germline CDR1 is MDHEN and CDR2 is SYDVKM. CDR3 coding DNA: TGTGCCAGCGGTAGGATAGGTACAGGCCCCTTCAATCAGCCCCAGCATTTT. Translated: CASGRIGTGPFNQPQHF.

CDR3 loop: CSVNRGGETQYF. The CDR3 DNA is TGCAGCGTAAACAGGGGTGGAGAGACCCAGTACTTC. The V call is TRBV29-1, the J call TRBJ2-5; 7 nucleotides match TRBD1. The CDR3 length is 12 residues. The germline V gene encodes CDR1 SQVTM and CDR2 ANQGSEA. Germline trimming cut 6 bases from V and 4 bases from J; bases unmatched to any gene: 5.